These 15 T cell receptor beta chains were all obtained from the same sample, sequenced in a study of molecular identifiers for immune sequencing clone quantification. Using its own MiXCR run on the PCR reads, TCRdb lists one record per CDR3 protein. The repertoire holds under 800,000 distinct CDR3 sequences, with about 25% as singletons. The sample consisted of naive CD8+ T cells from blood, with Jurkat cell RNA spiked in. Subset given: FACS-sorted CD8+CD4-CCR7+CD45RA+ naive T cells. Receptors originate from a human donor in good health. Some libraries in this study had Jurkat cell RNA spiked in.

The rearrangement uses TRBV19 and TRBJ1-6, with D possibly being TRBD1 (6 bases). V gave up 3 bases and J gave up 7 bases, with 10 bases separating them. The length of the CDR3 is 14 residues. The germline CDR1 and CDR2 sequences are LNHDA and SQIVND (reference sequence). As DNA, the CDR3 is TGTGCCAGTAGTATTCAGGGGCGAAATTCACCCCTCCACTTT. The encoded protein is CASSIQGRNSPLHF.

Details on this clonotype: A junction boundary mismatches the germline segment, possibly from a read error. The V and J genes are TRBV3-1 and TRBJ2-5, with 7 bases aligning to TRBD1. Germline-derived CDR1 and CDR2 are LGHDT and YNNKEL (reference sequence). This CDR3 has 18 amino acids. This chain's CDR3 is CVSSQDTPTGIHEETQYF. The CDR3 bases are TGTGTCAGCAGCCAAGATACGCCGACAGGGATACATGAAGAGACCCAGTACTTC.

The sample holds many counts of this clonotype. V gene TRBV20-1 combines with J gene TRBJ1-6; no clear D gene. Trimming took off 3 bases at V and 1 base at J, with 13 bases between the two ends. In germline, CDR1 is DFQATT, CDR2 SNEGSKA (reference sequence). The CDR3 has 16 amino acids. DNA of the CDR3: TGCAGTGCTAGGCCCGGGAGCGCATCCTATAATTCACCCCTCCACTTT. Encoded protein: CSARPGSASYNSPLHF.

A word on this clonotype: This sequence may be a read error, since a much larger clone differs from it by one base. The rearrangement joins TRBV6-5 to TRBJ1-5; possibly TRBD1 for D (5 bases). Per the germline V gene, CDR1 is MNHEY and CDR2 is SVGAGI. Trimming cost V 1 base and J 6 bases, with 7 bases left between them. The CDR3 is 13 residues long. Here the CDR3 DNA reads TGTGCCAGCAGTTACTTTGGGGGTCAGCCCCAGCATTTT. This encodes CASSYFGGQPQHF.

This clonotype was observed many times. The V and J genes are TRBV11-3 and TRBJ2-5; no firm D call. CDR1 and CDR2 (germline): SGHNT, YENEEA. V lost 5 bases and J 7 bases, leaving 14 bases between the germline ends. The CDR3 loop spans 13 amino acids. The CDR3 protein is CASSPTNDATQYF. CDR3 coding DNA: TGTGCCAGCAGCCCCACCAATGACGCGACCCAGTACTTC.

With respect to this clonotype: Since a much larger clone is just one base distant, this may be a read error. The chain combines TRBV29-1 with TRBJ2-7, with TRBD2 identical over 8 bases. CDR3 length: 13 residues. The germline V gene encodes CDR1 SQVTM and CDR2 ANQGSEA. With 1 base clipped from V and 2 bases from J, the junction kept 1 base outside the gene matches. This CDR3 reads CSVEAGRAYEQYF. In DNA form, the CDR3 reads TGCAGCGTTGAAGCCGGGAGGGCCTACGAGCAGTACTTC.

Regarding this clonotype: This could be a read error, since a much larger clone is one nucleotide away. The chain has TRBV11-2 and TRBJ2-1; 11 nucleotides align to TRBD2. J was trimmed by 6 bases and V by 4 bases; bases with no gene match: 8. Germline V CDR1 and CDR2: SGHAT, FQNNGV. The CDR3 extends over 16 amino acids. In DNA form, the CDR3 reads TGTGCCAGCAGCTCTGCTATAGCGGGGGGGCCCAATGAGCAGTTCTTC. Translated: CASSSAIAGGPNEQFF.

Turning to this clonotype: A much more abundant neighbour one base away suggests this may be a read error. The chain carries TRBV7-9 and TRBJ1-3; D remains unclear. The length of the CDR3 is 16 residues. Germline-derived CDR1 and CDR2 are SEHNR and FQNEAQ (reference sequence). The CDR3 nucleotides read TGTGCCAGCAACTCCCACGAGGGCGCGACTGGAAACACCGTATATTTT. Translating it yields CASNSHEGATGNTVYF.

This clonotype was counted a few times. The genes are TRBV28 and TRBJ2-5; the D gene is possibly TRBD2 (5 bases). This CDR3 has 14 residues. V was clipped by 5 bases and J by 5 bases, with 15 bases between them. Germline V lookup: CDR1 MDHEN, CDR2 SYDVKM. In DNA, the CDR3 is TGTGCCAGCAGTCCAAACGACTATTGGGAGACCCAGTACTTC. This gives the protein CASSPNDYWETQYF.

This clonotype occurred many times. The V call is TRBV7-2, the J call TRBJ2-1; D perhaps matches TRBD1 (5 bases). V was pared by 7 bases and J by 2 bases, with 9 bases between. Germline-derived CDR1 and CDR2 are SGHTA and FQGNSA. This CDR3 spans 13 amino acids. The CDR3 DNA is TGTGCCAGCAACCCGGACACCTACAATGAGCAGTTCTTC. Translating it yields CASNPDTYNEQFF.

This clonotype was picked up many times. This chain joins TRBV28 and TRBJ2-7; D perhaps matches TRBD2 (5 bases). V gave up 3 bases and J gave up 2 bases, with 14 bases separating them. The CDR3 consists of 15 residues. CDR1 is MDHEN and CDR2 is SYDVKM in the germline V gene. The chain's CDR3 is CASSFGLSGPYEQYF. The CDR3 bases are TGTGCCAGCAGTTTCGGGCTCAGCGGACCCTACGAGCAGTACTTC.

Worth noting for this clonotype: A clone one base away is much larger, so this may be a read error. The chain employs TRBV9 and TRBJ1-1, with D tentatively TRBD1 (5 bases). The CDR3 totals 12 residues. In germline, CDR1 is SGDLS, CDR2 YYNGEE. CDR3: CAGSALDRILDF. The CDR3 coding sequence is TGTGCCGGCAGCGCCCTAGACAGAATACTAGATTTT.

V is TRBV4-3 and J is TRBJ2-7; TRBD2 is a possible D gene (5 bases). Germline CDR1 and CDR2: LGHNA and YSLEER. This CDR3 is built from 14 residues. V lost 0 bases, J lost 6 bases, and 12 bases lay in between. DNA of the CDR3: TGCGCCAGCAGCCAAGATGAAGGGAGAAGCGAGCAGTACTTC. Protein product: CASSQDEGRSEQYF.

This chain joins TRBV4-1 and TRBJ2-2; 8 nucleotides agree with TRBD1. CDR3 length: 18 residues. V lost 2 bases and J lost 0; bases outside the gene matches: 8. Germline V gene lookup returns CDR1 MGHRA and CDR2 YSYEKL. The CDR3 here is CASSQLRDRKTNTGELFF. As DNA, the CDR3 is TGCGCCAGCAGCCAATTGAGGGACAGGAAAACGAACACCGGGGAGCTGTTTTTT.

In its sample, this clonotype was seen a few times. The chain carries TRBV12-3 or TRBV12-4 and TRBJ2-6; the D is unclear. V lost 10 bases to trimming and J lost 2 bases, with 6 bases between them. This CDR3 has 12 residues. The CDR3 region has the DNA TGTGCCACCGTAGCTGGGGCCAACGTCCTGACTTTC. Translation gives CATVAGANVLTF.